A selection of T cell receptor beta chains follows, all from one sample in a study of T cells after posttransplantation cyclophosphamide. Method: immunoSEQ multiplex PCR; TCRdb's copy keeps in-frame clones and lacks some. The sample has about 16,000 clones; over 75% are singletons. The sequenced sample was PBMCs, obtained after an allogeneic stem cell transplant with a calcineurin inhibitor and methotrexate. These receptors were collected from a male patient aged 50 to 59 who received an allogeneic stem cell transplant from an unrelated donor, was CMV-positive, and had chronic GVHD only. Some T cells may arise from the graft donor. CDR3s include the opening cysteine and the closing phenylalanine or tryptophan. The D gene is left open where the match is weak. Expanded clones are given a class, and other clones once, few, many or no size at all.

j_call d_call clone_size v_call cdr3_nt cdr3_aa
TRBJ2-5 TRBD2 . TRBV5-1 TGCGCCAGCAGCCAACCCCGACTAGCGGGGTCCATGGAGACCCAGTACTTC CASSQPRLAGSMETQYF
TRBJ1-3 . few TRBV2 TGTGCCAGCAGTGCAGGGATTCACGAGGGAAACACCATATATTTT CASSAGIHEGNTIYF
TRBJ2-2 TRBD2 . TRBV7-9 TGTGCCAGCAGCTTTCTAGCGGGAGTCCCCGGGGAGCTGTTTTTT CASSFLAGVPGELFF
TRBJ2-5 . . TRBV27 TGTGCCAGCAGTTTGGAGGGCCCTCGGGAGACCCAGTACTTC CASSLEGPRETQYF
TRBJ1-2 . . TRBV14 TGTGCCAGCAGCCAAGAAGCCGGCAGGGCCTATGGCTACACCTTC CASSQEAGRAYGYTF
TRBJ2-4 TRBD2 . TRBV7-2 TGTGCCAGCAGGGATACTTTAGCGGGATCCTCCAAAAACATTCAGTACTTC CASRDTLAGSSKNIQYF
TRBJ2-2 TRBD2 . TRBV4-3 TGCGCCAGCAGCCAAGGAACTAGCGGGAGTGCCGGGGAGCTGTTTTTT CASSQGTSGSAGELFF
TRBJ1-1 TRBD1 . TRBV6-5 TGTGCTAGCAGTCACTCAGAACAGGGGGACACTGAAGCTTTCTTT CASSHSEQGDTEAFF
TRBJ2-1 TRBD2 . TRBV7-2 TGTGCCAGCCAAGGTCGGGAGGGCCGGAATGAGCAGTTCTTC CASQGREGRNEQFF
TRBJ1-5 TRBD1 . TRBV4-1 TGCGCCAGCAGCCAAGAACGGACAGGGGGTCAGCCCCAGCATTTT CASSQERTGGQPQHF
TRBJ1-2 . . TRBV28 TGTGCCAGCAGTAAGCAGAAACCGGGGGGCTACACCTTC CASSKQKPGGYTF
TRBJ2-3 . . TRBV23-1 TGCGCCAGCAGTCAATTCGGGGTAGACAACACAGATACGCAGTATTTT CASSQFGVDNTDTQYF
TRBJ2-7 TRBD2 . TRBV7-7 TGTGCCAGCAGCGAGGGACCGGGGGGGTTCGAGCAGTACTTC CASSEGPGGFEQYF
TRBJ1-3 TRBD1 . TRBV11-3 TGTGCCAGCAGCTTGCAGGGGGCGTTTGGAAACACCATATATTTT CASSLQGAFGNTIYF
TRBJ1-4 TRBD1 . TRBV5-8 TGTGCCAGCAGCTTGGAGGGAACTAGGGGGCGCGTCGGAGAAAAACTGTTTTTT CASSLEGTRGRVGEKLFF
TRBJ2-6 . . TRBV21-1 TGTGCCAGCAGCGAACGAAGACTAGCGGGAGTCCCTTCTGGGGCCAACGTCCTGACTTTC CASSERRLAGVPSGANVLTF
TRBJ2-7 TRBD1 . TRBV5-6 TGTGCCAGCAGCCAGGGACAGAACCACGAGCAGTACTTC CASSQGQNHEQYF
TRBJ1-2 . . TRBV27 TGTGCCAGCAGTTTAGGGGGGGGCTATGGCTACACCTTC CASSLGGGYGYTF
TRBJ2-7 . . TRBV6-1 TGTGCCAGCCCGGACCCGACAGCGTCCTACGAGCAGTACTTC CASPDPTASYEQYF
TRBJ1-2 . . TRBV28 TGTGCCAGCAGTTTTGACAAGTTAAACTATGGCTACACCTTC CASSFDKLNYGYTF
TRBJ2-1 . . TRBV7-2 TGTGCCAGCACCCCCCGGAGACAGAACAATGAGCAGTTCTTC CASTPRRQNNEQFF
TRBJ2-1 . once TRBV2 TGTGCCAGCAGCGGAGCGCGGGGCTCTCCCAATGAGCAGTTCTTC CASSGARGSPNEQFF